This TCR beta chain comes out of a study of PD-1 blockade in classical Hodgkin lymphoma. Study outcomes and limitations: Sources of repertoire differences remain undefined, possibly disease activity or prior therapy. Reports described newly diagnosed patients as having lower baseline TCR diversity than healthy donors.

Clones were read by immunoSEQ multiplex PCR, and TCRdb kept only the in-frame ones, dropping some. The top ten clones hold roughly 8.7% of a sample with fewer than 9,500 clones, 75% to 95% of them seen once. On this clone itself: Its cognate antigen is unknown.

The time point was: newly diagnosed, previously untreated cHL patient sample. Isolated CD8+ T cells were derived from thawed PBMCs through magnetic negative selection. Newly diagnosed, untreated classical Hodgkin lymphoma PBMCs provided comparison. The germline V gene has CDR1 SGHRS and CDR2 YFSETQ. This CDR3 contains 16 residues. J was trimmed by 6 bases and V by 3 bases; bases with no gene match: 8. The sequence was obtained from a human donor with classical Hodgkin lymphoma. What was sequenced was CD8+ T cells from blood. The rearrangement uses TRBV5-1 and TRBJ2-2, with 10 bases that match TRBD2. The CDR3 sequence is CASSSTWGTSAGELFF. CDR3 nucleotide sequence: TGCGCCAGCAGCTCCACGTGGGGGACTAGCGCCGGGGAGCTGTTTTTT.